This T cell receptor beta chain was sequenced during a study of T cell responses to AZD1222 COVID-19 vaccine. Findings and limits, study-wide: Two AZD1222 administrations were followed by greater Spike-specific TCR breadth and depth.

CDR1 is LNHNV and CDR2 is YYDKDF in the germline V gene (reference sequence). With 5 bases removed from V and 3 bases from J, the gap between germline ends came to 14 bases. This CDR3 is 15 amino acids long. Generated by immunoSEQ multiplex PCR, the TCRdb table keeps only in-frame clones and is missing some. The sample holds about 100,000 clones, approximately 87% seen once. About this clone itself: The target antigen is unknown.

The clonotype comes from an adult in good health. The chain uses TRBV15 and TRBJ1-3; D possibly corresponds to TRBD1 (5 bases). Here the sequenced sample was peripheral blood, taken on day 0 of AZD1222 vaccination. The chain's CDR3 is CATSDSTVLGNTIYF. The CDR3 coding sequence is TGTGCCACCAGCGACTCGACAGTACTTGGAAACACCATATATTTT.